The present TCR beta chain was sequenced within a study of blood T cell repertoires in COVID-19. About the study: COVID-19 samples from acute and convalescent phases originated in the United States, Italy and Spain.

Those enrolled in Seattle joined during active infection and were followed longitudinally afterward. The CDR3 runs to 18 residues. The V gene's germline CDR1 is PRHDT and CDR2 FYEKMQ (reference sequence). Trimming removed 5 bases from V and 1 base from J; junction bases left unmatched: 12. Authors' methods: For nucleated cells, counts were estimated from reference gene primer amplification. The protocol was immunoSEQ multiplex PCR, while the TCRdb copy is restricted to in-frame clones and leaves out a portion. V, J and clone size are taken as reported in that table, and D and trimming were inferred from the DNA itself. The data hold 250,000 to 300,000 clones, with roughly nine tenths observed a single time.

The sequenced material came from peripheral blood. V gene TRBV13 combines with J gene TRBJ2-7; 12 nucleotides align to TRBD1. The source is a woman between 25 and 40 years old with COVID-19, enrolled during active disease. The CDR3, as DNA: TGTGCCAGCAGCCTTGGAGGGACAGGGGGCCCTAATTCCTACGAGCAGTACTTC. Its translation is CASSLGGTGGPNSYEQYF.